This entry is about one T cell receptor beta chain. Its antigen is undetermined. Germline V gives CDR1 SQVTM, CDR2 ANQGSEA. The CDR3 is made up of 14 amino acids. Unmatched junction bases numbered 11, after V lost 6 bases and J lost 5 bases. This sample is part of a study of cytomegalovirus exposure and HLA in healthy donors. Regarding the study as a whole: Among donors in an Asian-associated ancestry cluster, a later analysis reportedly found fewer N-insertions than the roughly 650-donor mean. Indistinguishable V segments such as TRBV6-2 and TRBV6-3 were excluded. Evidence from a later analysis indicated that most CMV-associated TCR beta chains looked HLA-restricted.

PCR amplification relied on 60 Vbeta primers (plus 13 Jbeta primers). Per the authors' pipeline: The count from a later analysis was about 80 million unique TCR beta chains, about 10 million of them shared. Clones were sequenced by immunoSEQ multiplex PCR, and TCRdb holds only the in-frame ones, with some missing. The V and J calls and clone size are taken from that table; D and trimming were inferred from the DNA. Among over 100,000 clones, approximately 79% were seen once, and the ten largest hold 2.1%. This rearrangement joins TRBV29-1 to TRBJ1-1; 8 nucleotides line up with TRBD1. The origin of this receptor is a man younger than 40 in good health and CMV-seronegative. Sequenced: PBMCs. Here the CDR3 reads CSVTRSTGGTEAFF. CDR3 coding DNA: TGCAGCGTCACCCGTTCAACAGGGGGGACTGAAGCTTTCTTT.